The TCR beta chain described here comes from a study of T cell responses to AZD1222 COVID-19 vaccine. Study details: Second-dose schedules of about 4 or about 12 weeks were combined.

Germline lookup yields CDR1 SGHTS and CDR2 YDEGEE. Trimming cost V 4 bases and J 7 bases, with 15 bases left between them. This CDR3 region has 14 residues. The repertoire was sequenced with immunoSEQ multiplex PCR; TCRdb's copy has only in-frame clones and lacks some. This sample has about 97,000 clones, with roughly 87% found just once. Note on this clone: Its antigen is not known.

Study findings and constraints: Spike regions recognized by vaccine-associated CD4 TCRs spanned the protein, led by 160-218 and 743-854.

This receptor was identified in an adult in good health. The sequencing used peripheral blood, collected on day 0 of AZD1222 vaccination. V usage is TRBV5-8 and J usage is TRBJ2-1; D is undetermined. The CDR3 here is CASSQVFGGNEQFF. Written as DNA, the CDR3 is TGTGCCAGCAGCCAGGTTTTTGGTGGTAATGAGCAGTTCTTC.